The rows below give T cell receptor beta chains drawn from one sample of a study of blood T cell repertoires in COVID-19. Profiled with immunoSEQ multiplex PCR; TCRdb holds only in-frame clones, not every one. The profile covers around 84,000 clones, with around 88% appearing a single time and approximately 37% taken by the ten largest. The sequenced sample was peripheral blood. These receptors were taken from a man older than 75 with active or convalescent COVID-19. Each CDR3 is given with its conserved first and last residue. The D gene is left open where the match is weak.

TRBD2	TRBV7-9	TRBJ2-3	CASSSRLAGVFTDTQYF
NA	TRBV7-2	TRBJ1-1	CASSGGQNTEAFF
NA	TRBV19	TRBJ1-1	CASWGRAGKYEAFF
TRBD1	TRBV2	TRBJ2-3	CASSNRGDITDTQYF
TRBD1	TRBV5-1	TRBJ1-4	CASSPLGGQGLGEKLFF
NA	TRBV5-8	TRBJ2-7	CASSTDILRPYEQYF
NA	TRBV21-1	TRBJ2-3	CASSKVKRGRITDTQYF
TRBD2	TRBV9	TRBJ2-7	CASSPRAGPRSSYEQYF
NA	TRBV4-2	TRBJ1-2	CASSQDQWGSYGYTF
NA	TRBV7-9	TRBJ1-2	CASSPGDGNYGYTF
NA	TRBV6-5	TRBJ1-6	CASRQHQGPMTLHF
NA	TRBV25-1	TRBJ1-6	CASSDQPQPGRSPLHF
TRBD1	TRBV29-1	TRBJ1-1	CSVVRTGSEAFF
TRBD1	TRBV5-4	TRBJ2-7	CASSLTGTVYEQYF
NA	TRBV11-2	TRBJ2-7	CASSPPGYNYDYEQYF
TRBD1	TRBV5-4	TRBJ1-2	CASSIDRAVGGYTF